This T cell receptor (beta chain) emerged from a study of cytomegalovirus exposure and HLA in healthy donors (TCRdb year 2017). Looking at the study overall: According to a later analysis, the 120 or so validation repertoires were produced on the same platform as the approximately 600 repertoires of the first cohort. The study aimed to test whether cataloging public T cell receptors could reveal signatures of past pathogen exposure. In addition to the first cohort of 650 to 750 subjects, a separate validation cohort of about 120 different subjects was used. To predict cytomegalovirus infection status, the study brought together high-throughput TCR immunosequencing, statistical association of individual TCRs with disease status, and machine learning.

Concerning this clone: It lacks a known antigen. There are no base qualities to consult, and no much larger clone falls within one base.

Library prep was done by the immunoSEQ multiplex PCR assay. The source study handled its data this way. A statistical classification framework was built for diagnosing cytomegalovirus status from the catalog of TCR beta chain sequences. TCRdb mirrors the immuneACCESS table, restricted to in-frame sequences. Some clones are absent from its copies; in checked studies, under half trace to an unresolved V gene, and the reason for the others is unknown. The V and J calls and the clone size are those of that table, but D and trimming were determined from the DNA. In all, the sample holds about 150,000 clones, and 80% to 95% of those were seen once. Together, the top ten hold about 0.65% of the sample. Per the germline V gene, SGHDT is the CDR1 and YYEEEE is the CDR2. Including the terminal cysteine and valine, the CDR3 comprises 14 residues. This entry keeps only the CDR3 DNA: 42 bases, framed from base 1. V loses 1 base of germline sequence and J loses 3 bases, and the interval between the two ends is 11 bases.

General study outcomes and caveats: All 120 or so repertoires were used to score co-occurrence in the validation cohort in a later analysis, because that analysis had no HLA typing for the cohort. In the study, some 180 TCR beta chains were listed as associated with cytomegalovirus. Of the cluster scores, about 94% were above 0 in a later analysis, which found that TCRs clustered in the first cohort also tended to co-occur in the 95 to 150 validation repertoires. According to the authors, the approach could potentially be generalized to other disease states and immunological phenotypes. The classifier was reported to diagnose cytomegalovirus status with high specificity and sensitivity in both the original and validation cohorts. Most TCR sequences were seen in very few donors, while some public TCRs were found in many individuals. In vitro tests confirmed that a few of the cytomegalovirus-associated TCR beta chains recognize cytomegalovirus antigens.

Donors formed part of the validation cohort, which comprised about 130 subjects and was distinct from the first cohort of 550 to 850 subjects. This receptor chain uses TRBV5-6 and TRBJ2-7; a confident D gene designation cannot be given. Input material: PBMCs. This clonotype originated in a man younger than 35 in good health and CMV-seronegative. Here the CDR3 is given as CASSLSFAGYEQYV. The sequenced DNA is TGTGCCAGCAGCTTGTCCTTCGCAGGCTACGAGCAGTACGTC.